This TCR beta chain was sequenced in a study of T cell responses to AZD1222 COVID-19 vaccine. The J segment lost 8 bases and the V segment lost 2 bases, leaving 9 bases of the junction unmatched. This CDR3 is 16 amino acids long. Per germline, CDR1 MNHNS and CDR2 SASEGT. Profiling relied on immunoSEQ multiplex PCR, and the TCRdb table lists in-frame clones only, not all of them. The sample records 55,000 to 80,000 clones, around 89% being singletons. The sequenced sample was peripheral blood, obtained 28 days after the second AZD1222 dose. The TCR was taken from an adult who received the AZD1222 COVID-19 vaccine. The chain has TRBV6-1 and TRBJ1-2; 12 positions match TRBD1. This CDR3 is CASSEIRGQGARGYTF. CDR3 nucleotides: TGTGCCAGCAGTGAAATCAGGGGACAGGGGGCGCGAGGCTACACCTTC.